This T cell receptor beta chain appears in the sequencing data of a study of cytomegalovirus exposure and HLA in healthy donors. Study summary: Falling in the Caucasian-associated ancestry cluster were roughly 86% of approximately 410 genotyped donors.

PCR primers comprised 60 Vbeta and 13 Jbeta primers. Assay used: immunoSEQ multiplex PCR; TCRdb lists only in-frame clones, some missing. This sample yields 140,000 to 150,000 clones, of which roughly 62% are seen a single time; around 4.7% belongs to the top ten. In its sample, this clone was seen once. The antigen remains undetermined. The V end was cut by 0 bases, the J end by 4 bases, with 14 bases between. The CDR3 covers 16 residues. Per the germline V gene, CDR1 is SGHDT and CDR2 is YYEEEE. Donors in the study were healthy people who gave bone marrow. Notes on the study in general: Earlier analysis looked at TCR beta V segments, and most were productive about 90% or about 30% of the time.

The specimen was PBMCs. The V gene is TRBV5-6, the J gene TRBJ1-5; weak D call: TRBD1 (5 bases). The sequence was obtained from a man aged 60-69 years in good health and CMV-seronegative. CDR3 coding DNA: TGTGCCAGCAGCTTGGATGACGGGGGGGAGAATCAGCCCCAGCATTTT. This encodes CASSLDDGGENQPQHF.